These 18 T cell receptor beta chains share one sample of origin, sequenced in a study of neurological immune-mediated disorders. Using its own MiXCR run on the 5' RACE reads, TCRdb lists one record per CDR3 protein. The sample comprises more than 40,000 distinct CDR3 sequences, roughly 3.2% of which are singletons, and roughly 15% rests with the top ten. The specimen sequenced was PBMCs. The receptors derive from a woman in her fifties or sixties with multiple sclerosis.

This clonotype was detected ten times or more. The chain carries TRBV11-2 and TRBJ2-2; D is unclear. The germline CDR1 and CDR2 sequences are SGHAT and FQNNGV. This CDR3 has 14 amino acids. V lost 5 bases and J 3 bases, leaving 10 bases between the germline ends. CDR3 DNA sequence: TGTGCCAGCAGCCCAGTAGCCCACACCGGGGAGCTGTTTTTT. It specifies CASSPVAHTGELFF.

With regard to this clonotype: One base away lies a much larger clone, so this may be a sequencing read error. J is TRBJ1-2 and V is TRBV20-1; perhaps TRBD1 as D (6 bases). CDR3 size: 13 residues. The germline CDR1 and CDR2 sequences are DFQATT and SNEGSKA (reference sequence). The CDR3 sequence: CSEISTGTYGYTF. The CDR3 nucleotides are TGCAGCGAAATCTCGACAGGCACCTATGGCTACACCTTC.

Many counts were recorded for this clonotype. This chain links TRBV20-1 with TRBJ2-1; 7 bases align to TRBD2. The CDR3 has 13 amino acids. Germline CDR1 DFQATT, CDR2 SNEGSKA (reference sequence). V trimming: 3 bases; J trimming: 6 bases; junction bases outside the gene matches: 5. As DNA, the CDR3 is TGCAGTGCTAGGCCGACTAGCCGCAATGAGCAGTTCTTC. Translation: CSARPTSRNEQFF.

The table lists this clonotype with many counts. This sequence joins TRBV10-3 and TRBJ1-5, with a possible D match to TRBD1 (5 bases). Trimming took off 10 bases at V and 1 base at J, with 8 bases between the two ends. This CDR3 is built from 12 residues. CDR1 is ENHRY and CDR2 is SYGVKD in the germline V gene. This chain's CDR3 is CASRDSNQPQHF. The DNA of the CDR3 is TGTGCCAGCCGGGACAGCAATCAGCCCCAGCATTTT.

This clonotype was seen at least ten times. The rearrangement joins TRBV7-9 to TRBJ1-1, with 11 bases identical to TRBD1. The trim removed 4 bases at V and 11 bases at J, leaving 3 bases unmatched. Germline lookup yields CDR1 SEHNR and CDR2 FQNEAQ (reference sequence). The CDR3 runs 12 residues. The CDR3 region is CASSSDRGQAFF. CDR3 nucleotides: TGTGCCAGCAGCTCGGACAGGGGGCAGGCTTTCTTT. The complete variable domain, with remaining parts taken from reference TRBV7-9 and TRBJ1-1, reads DTGVSQNPRHKITKRGQNVTFRCDPISEHNRLYWYRQTLGQGPEFLTYFQNEAQLEKSRLLSDRFSAERPKGSFSTLEIQRTEQGDSAMYLCASSSDRGQAFFGQGTRLTVV.

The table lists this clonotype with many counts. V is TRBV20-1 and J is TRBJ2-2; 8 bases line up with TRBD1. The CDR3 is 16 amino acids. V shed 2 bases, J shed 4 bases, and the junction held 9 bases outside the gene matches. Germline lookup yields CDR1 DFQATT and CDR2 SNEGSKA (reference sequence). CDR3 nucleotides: TGCAGTGCTAGAAGCCGGGACAGGATCGCCACCGGGGAGCTGTTTTTT. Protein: CSARSRDRIATGELFF.

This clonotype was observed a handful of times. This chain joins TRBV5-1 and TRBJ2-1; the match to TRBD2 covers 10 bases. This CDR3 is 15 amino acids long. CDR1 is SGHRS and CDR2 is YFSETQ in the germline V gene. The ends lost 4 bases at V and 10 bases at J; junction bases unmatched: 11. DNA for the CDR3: TGCGCCAGCAGCCAAGGGACTAGCGACTTTCAGGAGCAGTTCTTC. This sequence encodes CASSQGTSDFQEQFF.

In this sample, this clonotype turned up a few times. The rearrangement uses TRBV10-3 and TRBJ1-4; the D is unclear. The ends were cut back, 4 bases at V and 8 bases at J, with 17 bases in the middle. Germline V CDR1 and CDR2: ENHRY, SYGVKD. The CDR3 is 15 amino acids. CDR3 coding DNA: TGTGCCATCAGTGCGACCGGAAAGGCGGGGGAAAAACTGTTTTTT. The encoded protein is CAISATGKAGEKLFF.

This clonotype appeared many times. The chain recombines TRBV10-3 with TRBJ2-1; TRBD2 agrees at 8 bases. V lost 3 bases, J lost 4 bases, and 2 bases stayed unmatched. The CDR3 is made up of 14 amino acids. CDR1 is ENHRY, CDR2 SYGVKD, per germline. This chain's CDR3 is CAISDREGYNEQFF. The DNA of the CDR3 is TGTGCCATCAGTGACCGGGAGGGGTACAATGAGCAGTTCTTC.

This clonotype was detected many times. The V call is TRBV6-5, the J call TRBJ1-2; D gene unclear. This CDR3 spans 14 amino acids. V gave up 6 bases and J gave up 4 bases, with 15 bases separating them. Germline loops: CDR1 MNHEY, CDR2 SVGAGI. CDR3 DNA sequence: TGTGCCAGCAGGCCCCGGGATCTGGGCTATGGCTACACCTTC. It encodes CASRPRDLGYGYTF.

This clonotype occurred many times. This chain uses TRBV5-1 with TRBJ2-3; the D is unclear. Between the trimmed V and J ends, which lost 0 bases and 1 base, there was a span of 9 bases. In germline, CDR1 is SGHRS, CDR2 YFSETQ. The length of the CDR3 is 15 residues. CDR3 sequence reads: CASSLGGLRTDTQYF. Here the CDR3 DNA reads TGCGCCAGCAGCTTGGGCGGTCTTCGCACAGATACGCAGTATTTT.

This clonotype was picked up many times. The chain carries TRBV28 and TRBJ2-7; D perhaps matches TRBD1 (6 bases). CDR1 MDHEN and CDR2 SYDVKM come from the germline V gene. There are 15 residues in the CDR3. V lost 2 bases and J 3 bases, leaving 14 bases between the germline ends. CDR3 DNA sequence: TGTGCCAGCAGTTTACTCTCCGGACAGCTCTACGAGCAGTACTTC. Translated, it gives CASSLLSGQLYEQYF. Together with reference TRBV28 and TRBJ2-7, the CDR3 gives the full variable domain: DVKVTQSSRYLVKRTGEKVFLECVQDMDHENMFWYRQDPGLGLRLIYFSYDVKMKEKGDIPEGYSVSREKKERFSLILESASTNQTSMYLCASSLLSGQLYEQYFGPGTRLTVT.

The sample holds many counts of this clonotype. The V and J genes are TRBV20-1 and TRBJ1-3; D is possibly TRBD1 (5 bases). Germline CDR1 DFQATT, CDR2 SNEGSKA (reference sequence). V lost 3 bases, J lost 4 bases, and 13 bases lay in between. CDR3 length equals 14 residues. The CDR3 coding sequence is TGCAGTGCTAGTGCGCAGGGTAGCGGAAACACCATATATTTT. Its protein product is CSASAQGSGNTIYF.

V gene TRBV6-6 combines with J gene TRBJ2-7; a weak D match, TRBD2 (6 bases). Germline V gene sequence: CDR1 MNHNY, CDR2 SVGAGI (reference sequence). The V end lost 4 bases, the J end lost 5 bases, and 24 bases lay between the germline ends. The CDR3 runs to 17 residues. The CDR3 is CASSSGGTQGGLNEQYF. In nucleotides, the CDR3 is TGTGCCAGCAGTTCTGGAGGCACCCAGGGAGGATTGAACGAGCAGTACTTC.

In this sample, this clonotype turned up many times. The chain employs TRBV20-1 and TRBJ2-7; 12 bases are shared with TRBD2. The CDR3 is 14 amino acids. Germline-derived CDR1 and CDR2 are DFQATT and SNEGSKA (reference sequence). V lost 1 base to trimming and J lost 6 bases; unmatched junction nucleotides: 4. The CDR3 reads CSARGTSGIGEQYF. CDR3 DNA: TGCAGTGCTAGAGGGACTAGCGGGATCGGCGAGCAGTACTTC.

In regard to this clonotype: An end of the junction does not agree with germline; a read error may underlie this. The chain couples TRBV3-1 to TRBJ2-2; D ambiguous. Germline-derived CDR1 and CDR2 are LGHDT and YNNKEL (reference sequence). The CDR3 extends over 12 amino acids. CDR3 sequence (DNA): TGTGACAGCAGCACCAACACCGGGGAGCTGTTTTTT. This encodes CDSSTNTGELFF.

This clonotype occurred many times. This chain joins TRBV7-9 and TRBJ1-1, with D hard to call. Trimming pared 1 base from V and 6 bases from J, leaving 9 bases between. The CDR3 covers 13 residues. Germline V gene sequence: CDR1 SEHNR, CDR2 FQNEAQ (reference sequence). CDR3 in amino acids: CASSLGKAAEAFF. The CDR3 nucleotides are TGTGCCAGCAGCTTAGGGAAAGCGGCTGAAGCTTTCTTT.

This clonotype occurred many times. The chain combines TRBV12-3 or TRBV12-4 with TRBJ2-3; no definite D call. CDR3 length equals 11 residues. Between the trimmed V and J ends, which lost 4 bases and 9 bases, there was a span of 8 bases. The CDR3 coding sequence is TGTGCCAGCAGTTATGAGATCACGCAGTATTTT. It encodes CASSYEITQYF.